This TCR beta chain was identified during a study of cytomegalovirus exposure and HLA in healthy donors. Regarding the study as a whole: In all likelihood, a cluster of highly shared sequence variants was a sequencing artifact.

On this clone: Its antigen is still unknown.

Losses at the gene ends were 3 bases for V and 4 bases for J; bases not matched to a gene: 6. The germline V gene encodes CDR1 MNHEY and CDR2 SMNVEV (reference sequence). The CDR3 length is 15 residues. Both 60 Vbeta primers and 13 Jbeta primers went into the PCR. TCRdb's table, derived via immunoSEQ multiplex PCR, lists solely in-frame clones and lacks some. The table lists 150,000 or so clones, approximately 80% of them singletons. The origin of this receptor is a female donor in good health and CMV-seronegative. What was sequenced was PBMCs. V gene TRBV27 combines with J gene TRBJ2-7, with 10 bases matching TRBD2. CDR3 in amino acids: CASSFLAGEGYEQYF. CDR3 DNA sequence: TGTGCCAGCAGTTTCCTAGCGGGAGAGGGGTACGAGCAGTACTTC.